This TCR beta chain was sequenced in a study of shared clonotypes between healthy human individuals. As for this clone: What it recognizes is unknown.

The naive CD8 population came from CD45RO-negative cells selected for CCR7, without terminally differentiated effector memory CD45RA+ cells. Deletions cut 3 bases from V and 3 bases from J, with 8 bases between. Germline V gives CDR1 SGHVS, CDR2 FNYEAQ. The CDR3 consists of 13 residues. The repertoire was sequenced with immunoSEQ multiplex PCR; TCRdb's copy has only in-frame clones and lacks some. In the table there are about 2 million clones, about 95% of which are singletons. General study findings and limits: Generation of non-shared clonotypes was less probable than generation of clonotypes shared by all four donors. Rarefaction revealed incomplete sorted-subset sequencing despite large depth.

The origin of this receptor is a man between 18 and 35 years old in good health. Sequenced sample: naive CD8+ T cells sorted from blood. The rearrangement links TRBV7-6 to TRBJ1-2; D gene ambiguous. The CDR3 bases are TGTGCCAGCAGCTTTGGGAGGGACTATGGCTACACCTTC. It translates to CASSFGRDYGYTF.